The 10 T cell receptor beta chains below come from one sample, sequenced in a study of identical twins. Each CDR3 protein gets one entry after TCRdb re-called the 5' RACE reads with MiXCR. The data hold around 510,000 distinct CDR3 sequences, with 13% to 15% observed a single time. The data also belong to a second study, concerning yellow fever vaccine responses in identical twins.

Sequenced material: CD4+ T cells sorted from blood. These receptor sequences come from a woman aged 18-29 years in good health.

The chain combines TRBV5-1 with TRBJ2-3; TRBD1 aligns across 9 bases. The CDR3 length is 14 residues. Germline values: CDR1 SGHRS, CDR2 YFSETQ. V lost 3 bases, J lost 4 bases, and 3 bases stayed unmatched. CDR3 sequence: CASSWRTGADTQYF. As DNA, the CDR3 is TGCGCCAGCAGCTGGAGGACAGGGGCAGATACGCAGTATTTT.

The rearrangement joins TRBV29-1 to TRBJ2-5, with 7 bases lining up with TRBD2. The germline gives CDR1 SQVTM, CDR2 ANQGSEA. The CDR3 loop spans 13 amino acids. The trim removed 7 bases at V and 5 bases at J, leaving 10 bases unmatched. The CDR3 DNA is TGCAGCGCCGATGGGGCGGGAGTGGAGACCCAGTACTTC. It is translated as CSADGAGVETQYF.

In its sample, this clonotype was seen a few times. This chain links TRBV10-2 with TRBJ2-3; TRBD2 might be the D (5 bases). Per germline, CDR1 WSHSY and CDR2 SAAADI. This CDR3 has 14 residues. V lost 4 bases, J lost 0 bases, and 8 bases lay in between. CDR3 DNA: TGCGCCAGCAGTGGACTACTTAGCACAGATACGCAGTATTTT. It encodes CASSGLLSTDTQYF.

This clonotype was recorded at least ten times. An end of the junction differs from the germline gene, which may be a read error. The chain links TRBV3-1 to TRBJ1-2, with 8 bases fitting TRBD1. The germline CDR1 and CDR2 sequences are LGHDT and YNNKEL (reference sequence). This CDR3 spans 12 amino acids. The CDR3 reads CASSQERDRTYF. CDR3 nucleotides: TGTGCCAGCAGCCAAGAGAGGGACAGGACCTACTTC.

In its sample, this clonotype was seen a few times. This chain connects TRBV20-1 to TRBJ2-3; TRBD1 or TRBD2 may be the D gene (5 bases each). V lost 8 bases to trimming and J lost 3 bases, with 15 bases between them. Germline CDR1 is DFQATT and CDR2 is SNEGSKA (reference sequence). CDR3 size: 13 residues. DNA for the CDR3: TGCAGTCTTCCGGGACGGAGAACAGATACGCAGTATTTT. Its protein is CSLPGRRTDTQYF.

The V gene is TRBV3-1, the J gene TRBJ2-5; 11 bases match TRBD1. CDR1 and CDR2 from the germline V gene are LGHDT and YNNKEL (reference sequence). The CDR3 is made up of 14 amino acids. With 2 bases clipped from V and 7 bases from J, the junction kept 3 bases outside the gene matches. The DNA for the CDR3 is TGTGCCAGCAGCCAAACCGGGACAGGGGGGACCCAGTACTTC. This codes for CASSQTGTGGTQYF.

This clonotype has at least ten counts. The V and J genes are TRBV12-3 or TRBV12-4 and TRBJ2-7; perhaps TRBD2 as D (6 bases). V was clipped by 5 bases and J by 3 bases, with 14 bases between them. CDR3 size: 14 residues. The CDR3 protein is CASSPRQGGYEQYF. CDR3 DNA sequence: TGTGCCAGCAGTCCCCGGCAGGGAGGCTACGAGCAGTACTTC.

The chain employs TRBV20-1 and TRBJ2-7; no clear D. CDR1 and CDR2 from the germline V gene are DFQATT and SNEGSKA (reference sequence). This CDR3 is built from 14 residues. V lost 0 bases and J 2 bases, leaving 11 bases between the germline ends. Here the CDR3 DNA reads TGCAGTGCTAGAGATCGGGTGATCCCCTACGAGCAGTACTTC. Translated, it gives CSARDRVIPYEQYF.

The chain carries TRBV7-9 and TRBJ1-1; unclear D gene. CDR3 length: 13 amino acids. The germline gives CDR1 SEHNR, CDR2 FQNEAQ (reference sequence). V was shortened by 3 bases and J by 5 bases, with 10 bases between the two germline ends. The CDR3 sequence: CASSFFTGTEAFF. The CDR3 region has the DNA TGTGCCAGCAGCTTTTTTACGGGAACTGAAGCTTTCTTT.

This clonotype has only a few counts. The V gene is TRBV7-2, the J gene TRBJ2-1, with 12 bases that match TRBD2. Germline V gene lookup returns CDR1 SGHTA and CDR2 FQGNSA. This CDR3 spans 14 amino acids. Trimming took 6 bases from V and 8 from J; bases not matched to a gene: 5. The CDR3 loop reads CASRKRLAGDEQFF. CDR3 DNA sequence: TGTGCCAGCAGAAAAAGACTAGCGGGGGATGAGCAGTTCTTC.